This T cell receptor beta chain was retrieved from a study of glioma-infiltrating T cells. Study findings and constraints: Non-neoplastic patients had below-expected tissue-blood divergence, while all gliomas exceeded expectation. Very few CDR3 sequences were shared between tissue and blood.

Using RNA template, CDR3s of TCR alpha and beta were amplified with iRepertoire arm-PCR. One-step reverse transcription and amplification started from around 100-400 ng of tissue mRNA or PBMC total RNA. Each CDR3 protein is one row after TCRdb ran MiXCR on the multiplex PCR reads. Of roughly 120,000 distinct CDR3 sequences listed, 20% to 25% are singletons. Remarks on this clonotype: The antigen remains unidentified.

This TCR derives from a human donor with low-grade glioma or glioblastoma, undergoing nonglioma brain surgery, or in good health (not recorded which). Sample: glioma tissue, nonneoplastic brain tissue, or PBMCs (not recorded which).

The CDR3: CASSLTSWSSYEQYF. CDR3 bases: TGTGCCAGCAGCTTGACTAGCTGGTCCTCCTACGAGCAGTACTTC. The chain links TRBV7-2 to TRBJ2-7, with 7 bases that match TRBD2. V shed 3 bases and J 0 bases; nucleotides not matched to a gene: 5. CDR3 length equals 15 residues. The V gene's germline CDR1 is SGHTA and CDR2 FQGNSA.